This T cell receptor (beta chain) was identified during a study of blood T cells in healthy people across ages. A sample-barcoded 5' primer and a J-beta primer mix were used in a second PCR of roughly 7 to 11 cycles. TCRdb processed the 5' RACE reads anew with MiXCR; each CDR3 protein has one entry. This repertoire shows around 1.5 million distinct CDR3 sequences, approximately 42% found once; its top ten account for approximately 7.9%. Only a few counts were recorded for this clonotype. PBMCs numbering at least 7 million were isolated per sample. CDR3 size: 15 residues. Germline assignment: CDR1 SGHTA and CDR2 FQGNSA. The ends were cut back, 1 base at V and 8 bases at J, with 12 bases in the middle.

The sequenced material came from blood. The J gene is TRBJ1-6, the V gene TRBV7-2, with a possible D match to TRBD1 (5 bases). This receptor was identified in a woman under 30 in good health. The CDR3 DNA reads as TGTGCCAGCAGCTTAGGTGTGGGGACCTATTCACCCCTCCACTTT. Translating it yields CASSLGVGTYSPLHF.